This T cell receptor (beta chain) was captured by sequencing in a study of PD-1 blockade in classical Hodgkin lymphoma. For the study at large: Patients in the cohort were put on intravenous nivolumab, 3 mg/kg every 2 weeks.

Remarks on this clone: The antigen is unknown.

Broader study findings: Underlying causes for the observed repertoire differences were not defined, possibly disease activity or prior therapy.

The V and J ends lost 5 bases and 6 bases, in that order; junction bases with no gene match: 10. The V gene's germline CDR1 is SGHTA and CDR2 FQGTGA. This CDR3 has 16 residues. Sequenced by immunoSEQ multiplex PCR; TCRdb stores in-frame clones only, minus some. This table has roughly 12,000 clones, approximately 81% appearing once. Every patient relapsed after autologous stem cell transplantation, and brentuximab vedotin exposure varied. When best responses were assessed, they were complete response, partial response or progressive disease. This TCR came from a human donor with classical Hodgkin lymphoma. Sequences were derived from peripheral blood mononuclear cells (PBMCs), sampled at baseline. The chain links TRBV7-3 to TRBJ2-1, with TRBD2 matching over 10 bases. DNA for the CDR3: TGTGCCAGCAGCCGTTCTAGCGGGAGTAGGGGCAATGAGCAGTTCTTC. Residues: CASSRSSGSRGNEQFF.